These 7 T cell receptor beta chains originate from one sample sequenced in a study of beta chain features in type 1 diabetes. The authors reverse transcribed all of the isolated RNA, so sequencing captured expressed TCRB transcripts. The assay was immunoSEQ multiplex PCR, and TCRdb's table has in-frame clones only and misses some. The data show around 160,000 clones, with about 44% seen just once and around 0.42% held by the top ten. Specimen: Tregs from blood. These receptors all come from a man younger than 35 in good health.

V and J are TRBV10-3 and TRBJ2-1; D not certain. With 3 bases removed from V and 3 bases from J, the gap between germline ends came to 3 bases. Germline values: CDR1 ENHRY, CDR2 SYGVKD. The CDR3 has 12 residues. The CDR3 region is CAISDYYNEQFF. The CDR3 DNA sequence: TGTGCCATCAGTGACTACTACAATGAGCAGTTCTTC.

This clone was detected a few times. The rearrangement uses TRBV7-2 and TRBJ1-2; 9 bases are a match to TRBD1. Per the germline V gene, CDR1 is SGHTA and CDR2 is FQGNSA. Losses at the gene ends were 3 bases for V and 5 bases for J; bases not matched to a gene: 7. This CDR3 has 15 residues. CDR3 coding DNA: TGTGCCAGCAGCTTTGGGACAGGGCGTAGATATGGCTACACCTTC. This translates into CASSFGTGRRYGYTF.

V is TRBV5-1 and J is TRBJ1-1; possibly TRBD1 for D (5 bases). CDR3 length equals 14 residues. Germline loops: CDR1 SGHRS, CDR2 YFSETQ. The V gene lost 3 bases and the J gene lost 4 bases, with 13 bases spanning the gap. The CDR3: CASSSTGLRTEAFF. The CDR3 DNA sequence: TGCGCCAGCAGCTCCACAGGTCTGCGCACTGAAGCTTTCTTT.

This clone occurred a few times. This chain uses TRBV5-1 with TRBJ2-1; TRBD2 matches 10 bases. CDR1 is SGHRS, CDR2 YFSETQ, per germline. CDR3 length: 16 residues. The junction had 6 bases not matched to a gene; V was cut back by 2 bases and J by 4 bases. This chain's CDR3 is CASSFLAGVLYNEQFF. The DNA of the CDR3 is TGCGCCAGCAGCTTCCTAGCGGGGGTCTTATACAATGAGCAGTTCTTC.

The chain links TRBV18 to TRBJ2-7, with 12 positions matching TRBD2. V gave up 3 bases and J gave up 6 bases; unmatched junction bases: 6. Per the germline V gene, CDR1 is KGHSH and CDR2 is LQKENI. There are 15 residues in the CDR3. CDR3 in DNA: TGTGCCAGCTCACCCACTAGCGGGAGGTTTCTCGAGCAGTACTTC. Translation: CASSPTSGRFLEQYF.

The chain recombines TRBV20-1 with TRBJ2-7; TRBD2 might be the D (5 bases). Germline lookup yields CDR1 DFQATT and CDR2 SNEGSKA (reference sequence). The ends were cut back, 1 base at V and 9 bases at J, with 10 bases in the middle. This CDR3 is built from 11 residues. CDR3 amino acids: CSARASRVQYF. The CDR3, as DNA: TGCAGTGCTAGAGCTTCGAGGGTGCAGTACTTC.

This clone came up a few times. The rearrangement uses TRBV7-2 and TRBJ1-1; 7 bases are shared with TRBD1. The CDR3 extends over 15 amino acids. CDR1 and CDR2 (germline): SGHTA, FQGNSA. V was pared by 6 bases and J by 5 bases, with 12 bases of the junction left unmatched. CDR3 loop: CASSHRGQLSTEAFF. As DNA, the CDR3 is TGTGCCAGCAGTCACAGGGGTCAATTGAGTACTGAAGCTTTCTTT.